This T cell receptor (beta chain) was identified during a study of blood T cell repertoires in COVID-19. The germline gives CDR1 SQVTM, CDR2 ANQGSEA. This CDR3 contains 13 residues. V was pared by 7 bases and J by 2 bases, with 14 bases between. Measured with immunoSEQ multiplex PCR; TCRdb has only the in-frame clones, and not every one. The sample lists more than 150,000 clones; about 86% were seen once. The chain is built from TRBV29-1 and TRBJ1-1, with TRBD1 as a possible D gene (5 bases). The material sequenced was peripheral blood. This clonotype originated in a man aged 70 or older with active or convalescent COVID-19. In nucleotides, the CDR3 is TGCAGCGCCCTGACAGACCATAACACTGAAGCTTTCTTT. It is translated as CSALTDHNTEAFF.